This T cell receptor beta chain is from a study of beta chain features in type 1 diabetes. Study-level background: Regarding age, gender and cell yields, patients proved similar to healthy donors.

Findings and limits, study-wide: Shorter templates may be favored by PCR, equally so in patients and controls.

As for this clone: What it binds is not known. One junction end does not reproduce the germline sequence, and a read error may be involved.

Expressed TCRB transcripts were sequenced because the entire RNA isolate underwent reverse transcription. TCRdb's table, derived via immunoSEQ multiplex PCR, lists solely in-frame clones and lacks some. The data contain about 450,000 clones, roughly an eighth of them singletons. Germline V lookup: CDR1 SSHAT, CDR2 FNYEAQ (reference sequence). CDR3 length: 13 residues. The source is a woman younger than 35 in good health. Sequenced sample: naive CD4+ T cells from blood. V usage is TRBV7-7 and J usage is TRBJ2-3; no clear D gene. CDR3 in amino acids: CASSLGITDTQYF. CDR3 coding DNA: TGTGCTAGCAGCTTAGGGATAACAGATACGCAGTATTTT.